The 7 T cell receptor beta chains in this list originate from one sample, sequenced in a study of molecular identifiers for immune sequencing clone quantification. TCRdb called the PCR reads again in MiXCR, with one record for every CDR3 protein. The repertoire holds hundreds of thousands of distinct CDR3 sequences, with roughly 25% as singletons. Sequenced material: naive CD8+ T cells from blood, with Jurkat cell RNA spiked in. As for subset: FACS-sorted CD8+CD4-CCR7+CD45RA+ naive T cells. The receptor set was obtained from a human donor in good health. Some libraries in this study had Jurkat cell RNA spiked in.

Worth noting for this clonotype: Just one base apart from a much larger clone, this may be a read error. V and J are TRBV5-6 and TRBJ1-3; D possibly corresponds to TRBD1 (6 bases). This CDR3 is built from 18 residues. Looked up from germline, CDR1 is SGHDT and CDR2 is YYEEEE. The CDR3 reads CASSASRDTAFSGNTTYF. The DNA for the CDR3 is TGTGCCAGCAGCGCGTCACGGGACACTGCATTCTCTGGAAACACCACATATTTT.

This chain links TRBV27 with TRBJ1-6; D gene uncertain. Germline CDR1 reads MNHEY; CDR2 reads SMNVEV (reference sequence). Trimming pared 5 bases from V and 3 bases from J, leaving 17 bases between. The CDR3 sequence is 17 residues long. The CDR3 DNA is TGTGCCAGCAGTCTAAAATTGACGGATTTCTATAATTCACCCCTCCACTTT. Protein: CASSLKLTDFYNSPLHF.

This clonotype was seen a few times. For the CDR3, the DNA is TGTGCCAGCAGTTTTCCCCGACTAGCGGGAGGCCTAAGCACAGATACGCAGTATTTT. Translation: CASSFPRLAGGLSTDTQYF. The chain joins TRBV12-3 or TRBV12-4 to TRBJ2-3, with TRBD2 matching over 13 bases. The CDR3 totals 19 residues. The junction had 9 bases not matched to a gene; V was cut back by 3 bases and J by 0 bases.

For this clonotype: This may come from a read error, since a much larger clone is one base off. This chain uses TRBV12-3 or TRBV12-4 with TRBJ2-3; TRBD2 is a possible D gene (7 bases). This CDR3 region has 18 residues. The CDR3 protein is CTSSPGFGGGGLADTQYF. In DNA form, the CDR3 reads TGTACCAGCAGCCCCGGTTTTGGAGGGGGGGGGCTGGCAGATACGCAGTATTTT.

This clonotype was detected ten times or more. The chain recombines TRBV5-1 with TRBJ2-6; 9 nucleotides line up with TRBD1. J lost 1 base, V lost 8 bases, and 10 bases had no gene match. There are 17 residues in the CDR3. Germline CDR1 and CDR2: SGHRS and YFSETQ. The CDR3 sequence is CASLNRDRVSGANVLTF. In DNA form, the CDR3 reads TGCGCCAGTCTAAACCGGGACAGGGTTTCTGGGGCCAACGTCCTGACTTTC.

As for this clonotype: A much larger clone sits a single nucleotide away, making a read error possible. The chain recombines TRBV6-5 with TRBJ2-2; 9 bases agree with TRBD2. Germline V CDR1 and CDR2: MNHEY, SVGAGI. The CDR3 extends over 16 amino acids. The DNA of the CDR3 is TGTGCCAGCGGTTACTCCTCTAGCGGGGTAACCGGGGAGCTGTTTTTT. Residues: CASGYSSSGVTGELFF.

The V and J genes are TRBV27 and TRBJ2-2; 7 bases are a match to TRBD1. Germline lookup yields CDR1 MNHEY and CDR2 SMNVEV (reference sequence). This CDR3 has 14 residues. V shed 5 bases, J shed 4 bases, and the junction held 4 bases outside the gene matches. The CDR3 sequence is CASSGDSGTGELFF. The CDR3 DNA sequence: TGTGCCAGCAGTGGGGACAGTGGCACCGGGGAGCTGTTTTTT.